This T cell receptor beta chain was captured in a study of neoadjuvant anti-PD-1 for oral cavity cancer. Study overall: Around day 43, patients without progression received a fourth nivolumab dose before surgery. Findings and limits, study-wide: Higher pretreatment Treg/Th17 ratios tracked higher pretreatment blood clonality.

This clone showed up just a few times. Its antigen is not identified. Cohort: HPV-negative, locally advanced oral cavity squamous cell carcinoma patients. The V end lost 2 bases, the J end lost 2 bases, and 10 bases lay between the germline ends. This CDR3 is built from 16 residues. Germline V gene data show CDR1 as SEHNR and CDR2 as FQNEAQ (reference sequence). Most tumor samples had roughly 5.2 ug input DNA in two replicates. Measured with immunoSEQ multiplex PCR; TCRdb has only the in-frame clones, and not every one. This sample carries some 7,400 clones, about 48% of them seen once, and the ten largest clones take 11%.

This clonotype was sampled from a person between 40 and 80 years old with oral cavity squamous cell carcinoma. This chain joins TRBV7-9 and TRBJ2-6; D possibly uses TRBD1 or TRBD2 (5 bases each). The sequences come from tumor tissue, collected before nivolumab (anti-PD-1) treatment. In DNA, the CDR3 is TGTGCCAGCAGCTTACTGGGGGACCCTGGGGCCAACGTCCTGACTTTC. Its protein product is CASSLLGDPGANVLTF. Looking up the rest from reference TRBV7-9 and TRBJ2-6 gives the full variable domain: DTGVSQNPRHKITKRGQNVTFRCDPISEHNRLYWYRQTLGQGPEFLTYFQNEAQLEKSRLLSDRFSAERPKGSFSTLEIQRTEQGDSAMYLCASSLLGDPGANVLTFGAGSRLTVL.